What follows is one T cell receptor beta chain and its context. The antigen is not known. Each donor was nominally healthy when sampled (though unrecorded immune exposures were likely). This sample was taken from a study of cytomegalovirus exposure and HLA in healthy donors. Study-level points and caveats: An apparent linkage of common viral pathogens to several of the most significant clusters emerged in a later analysis. The majority of CMV-associated TCR beta chains were reported as apparently HLA-restricted in a later analysis. Certain sequence variants were highly shared and formed a cluster, and this cluster was likely a sequencing artifact.

The PCR employed 60 Vbeta primers together with 13 Jbeta primers. The data were produced by immunoSEQ multiplex PCR, yet TCRdb's version contains in-frame clones alone and is incomplete. The sample yields 150,000 to 200,000 clones, around 72% seen once. The CDR3 length is 14 residues. CDR1 and CDR2 from the germline V gene are MNHEY and SVGAGI. Between the trimmed V and J ends, which lost 0 bases and 3 bases, there was a span of 6 bases. This sequence was found in a middle-aged man in good health and CMV-seropositive. The rearrangement uses TRBV6-5 and TRBJ2-1; the D is unclear. The sample comprised PBMCs. CDR3 amino acids: CASSYSPVYNEQFF. CDR3 bases: TGTGCCAGCAGTTACTCTCCGGTCTACAATGAGCAGTTCTTC.